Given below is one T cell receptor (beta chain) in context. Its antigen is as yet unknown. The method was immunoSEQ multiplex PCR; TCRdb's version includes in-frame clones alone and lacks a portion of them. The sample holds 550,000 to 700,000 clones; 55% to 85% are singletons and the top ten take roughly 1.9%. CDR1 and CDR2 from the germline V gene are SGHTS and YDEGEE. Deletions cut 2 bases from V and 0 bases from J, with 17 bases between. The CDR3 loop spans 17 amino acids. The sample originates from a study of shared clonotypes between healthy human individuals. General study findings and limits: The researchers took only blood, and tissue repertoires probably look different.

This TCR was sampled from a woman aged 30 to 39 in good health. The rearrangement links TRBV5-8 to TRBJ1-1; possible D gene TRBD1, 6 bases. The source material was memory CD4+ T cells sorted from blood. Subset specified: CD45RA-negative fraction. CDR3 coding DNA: TGTGCCAGCAGCTTACAGATCGGGACATCGATGAACACTGAAGCTTTCTTT. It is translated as CASSLQIGTSMNTEAFF.